This T cell receptor (beta chain) is drawn from a study of cytomegalovirus exposure and HLA in healthy donors. The J segment lost 6 bases and the V segment lost 6 bases, leaving 8 bases of the junction unmatched. The CDR3 sequence is 15 residues long. CDR1 is KGHSH and CDR2 is LQKENI in the germline V gene. Primers: 60 Vbeta forward and 13 Jbeta reverse. Here immunoSEQ multiplex PCR was the method, and the copy in TCRdb shows in-frame clones only, minus some. Recorded here are 63,000 or so clones; the top ten clones represent about 15%. What was sequenced was PBMCs. This clonotype was sampled from a boy between 10 and 17 years old in good health and CMV-seronegative. The V and J genes are TRBV18 and TRBJ2-1, with TRBD2 identical over 10 bases. For the CDR3, the DNA is TGTGCCAGCTCTACGGGGCTAGCGGGAGTCAATGAGCAGTTCTTC. Protein sequence: CASSTGLAGVNEQFF. Full variable domain (outside the CDR3, taken from reference TRBV18 and TRBJ2-1): NAGVMQNPRHLVRRRGQEARLRCSPMKGHSHVYWYRQLPEEGLKFMVYLQKENIIDESGMPKERFSAEFPKEGPSILRIQQVVRGDSAAYFCASSTGLAGVNEQFFGPGTRLTVL.